These 26 T cell receptor beta chains share one sample of origin, sequenced in a study of T cell responses to AZD1222 COVID-19 vaccine. The table came from immunoSEQ multiplex PCR; TCRdb's copy has only in-frame clones and leaves some out. The sample contains some 120,000 clones, approximately 83% of which appear only once. The source was peripheral blood, collected on day 0 of AZD1222 vaccination. These receptors all come from an adult in good health.

The chain uses TRBV7-2 and TRBJ1-2, with TRBD1 as a possible D gene (5 bases). The CDR3 sequence is 13 residues long. Trimming took 6 bases from V and 7 from J, leaving 15 bases between them. Germline V CDR1 and CDR2: SGHTA, FQGNSA. The CDR3 sequence is CASRLTREGGYTF. The CDR3 bases are TGTGCCAGCAGACTTACCAGGGAGGGTGGCTACACCTTC.

The chain is built from TRBV5-6 and TRBJ1-1; D is ambiguous. CDR1 and CDR2 from the germline V gene are SGHDT and YYEEEE. Trimming took 0 bases from V and 10 from J, leaving 13 bases between them. The CDR3 runs 13 residues. The CDR3 DNA reads as TGTGCCAGCAGCTTGGAGGGTCTCGGTGGAGCTTTCTTT. Its protein product is CASSLEGLGGAFF.

The chain couples TRBV19 to TRBJ2-1; TRBD2 matches 8 bases. Trimming took 5 bases from V and 0 from J; bases not matched to a gene: 9. The CDR3 runs to 17 residues. CDR1 and CDR2 from the germline V gene are LNHDA and SQIVND (reference sequence). The CDR3 DNA sequence: TGTGCCAGTAGTCCAGAGCGGGGGTTTCGCTCCTACAATGAGCAGTTCTTC. It encodes CASSPERGFRSYNEQFF.

This chain connects TRBV28 to TRBJ1-2, with TRBD1 as a possible D gene (6 bases). Germline-derived CDR1 and CDR2 are MDHEN and SYDVKM. This CDR3 is built from 11 residues. Trimming removed 10 bases at V and 4 bases at J, with 10 bases between. The CDR3 loop is CATRDIYGYTF. The CDR3 DNA is TGTGCCACCAGGGACATCTATGGCTACACCTTC.

The chain couples TRBV28 to TRBJ1-3; D is unresolved. Germline CDR1 and CDR2: MDHEN and SYDVKM. The V gene lost 5 bases and the J gene lost 4 bases, with 9 bases spanning the gap. There are 13 residues in the CDR3. The CDR3 DNA follows: TGTGCCAGCAGTCCGTCGCAGGGAAACACCATATATTTT. Its translation is CASSPSQGNTIYF.

The CDR3 spells CASTPVEGINTGELFF. CDR3 nucleotide sequence: TGTGCCAGCACCCCGGTCGAGGGGATCAACACCGGGGAGCTGTTTTTT. V is TRBV27 and J is TRBJ2-2; TRBD1 or TRBD2 may be the D gene (5 bases each). The CDR3 is 16 amino acids. CDR1 is MNHEY and CDR2 is SMNVEV in the germline V gene (reference sequence). V lost 7 bases to trimming and J lost 2 bases, with 17 bases between them.

The rearrangement links TRBV7-9 to TRBJ1-2; possibly TRBD1 for D (6 bases). The CDR3 is 15 amino acids. The germline CDR1 and CDR2 sequences are SEHNR and FQNEAQ (reference sequence). The V end was cut by 3 bases, the J end by 7 bases, with 18 bases between. CDR3 region: CASSFPGAGYAGYTF. The CDR3 coding sequence is TGTGCCAGCAGCTTTCCAGGGGCTGGGTACGCTGGCTACACCTTC.

The CDR3 sequence is CASSYGGPGRTEAFF. The CDR3, as DNA: TGTGCCAGCAGTTACGGGGGGCCCGGAAGGACTGAAGCTTTCTTT. V usage is TRBV6-2 or TRBV6-3 and J usage is TRBJ1-1, with D perhaps TRBD1 (6 bases). V was shortened by 2 bases and J by 5 bases, with 15 bases between the two germline ends. There are 15 residues in the CDR3. Germline lookup yields CDR1 MNHEY and CDR2 SVGEGT.

The chain employs TRBV3-1 (or the pseudogene TRBV3-2) and TRBJ1-2; D gene uncertain. Trimming stripped 0 bases from V and 1 base from J, with 3 bases between. The germline V gene has CDR1 LGHDT and CDR2 YNNKEL (reference sequence). This CDR3 is 13 amino acids long. This CDR3 is CASSQDYNYGYTF. The CDR3 bases are TGTGCCAGCAGCCAAGATTATAACTATGGCTACACCTTC.

The chain is built from TRBV2 and TRBJ1-2; no clear D gene. Trimming cost V 7 bases and J 2 bases, with 5 bases left between them. Germline lookup yields CDR1 SNHLY and CDR2 FYNNEI. The CDR3 spans 11 residues. The CDR3 nucleotides read TGTGCCAGCACACAGAACTATGGCTACACCTTC. This codes for CASTQNYGYTF. Full variable domain (rest looked up from reference TRBV2 and TRBJ1-2): EPEVTQTPSHQVTQMGQEVILRCVPISNHLYFYWYRQILGQKVEFLVSFYNNEISEKSEIFDDQFSVERPDGSNFTLKIRSTKLEDSAMYFCASTQNYGYTFGSGTRLTVV.

This chain connects TRBV9 to TRBJ1-3; D is unclear. The length of the CDR3 is 16 residues. Trimming shortened V by 0 bases and J by 0 bases, and 10 bases separated the two germline ends. Germline values: CDR1 SGDLS, CDR2 YYNGEE. CDR3 in amino acids: CASSVGFPISGNTIYF. CDR3 DNA sequence: TGTGCCAGCAGCGTAGGGTTTCCCATCTCTGGAAACACCATATATTTT.

The CDR3: CASSYTFGPGGYGYTF. The CDR3 DNA follows: TGTGCCAGCAGTTACACTTTCGGACCAGGGGGATATGGCTACACCTTC. V gene TRBV6-5 combines with J gene TRBJ1-2; 7 positions agree with TRBD1. Germline V CDR1 and CDR2: MNHEY, SVGAGI. J gave up 5 bases and V 2 bases, and 11 bases lay outside the gene matches. The CDR3 has 16 amino acids.

The chain carries TRBV24-1 and TRBJ1-5, with a weak D call TRBD1 (6 bases). The CDR3 extends over 13 amino acids. Trimming cost V 6 bases and J 8 bases, with 13 bases left between them. Germline CDR1 KGHDR, CDR2 SFDVKD. CDR3 sequence: CATSQQGTEPQHF. The CDR3 bases are TGTGCCACCAGTCAACAGGGAACGGAGCCCCAGCATTTT.

The genes are TRBV30 and TRBJ2-5; 13 bases fit TRBD2. CDR1 GTSNPN and CDR2 SVGIG come from the germline V gene (reference sequence). Trimming removed 1 base from V and 3 bases from J; junction bases left unmatched: 2. This CDR3 comprises 15 residues. CDR3 nucleotides: TGTGCCTGGAGTGGAGGGACTAGCGGGGAAGAGACCCAGTACTTC. It is translated as CAWSGGTSGEETQYF. Looking up the rest from reference TRBV30 and TRBJ2-5 gives the full variable domain: SQTIHQWPATLVQPVGSPLSLECTVEGTSNPNLYWYRQAAGRGLQLLFYSVGIGQISSEVPQNLSASRPQDRQFILSSKKLLLSDSGFYLCAWSGGTSGEETQYFGPGTRLLVL.

V usage is TRBV18 and J usage is TRBJ1-3, with unresolved D. CDR3 length: 14 residues. V lost 4 bases and J 2 bases, leaving 9 bases between the germline ends. Germline V gene data show CDR1 as KGHSH and CDR2 as LQKENI. CDR3 in amino acids: CASSRLEPGNTIYF. The DNA of the CDR3 is TGTGCCAGCTCACGGCTGGAACCTGGAAACACCATATATTTT.

CDR3 bases: TGTGCCAGCAGCTTTTACAGGGGGCGCGGCTATGGCTACACCTTC. This sequence encodes CASSFYRGRGYGYTF. The rearrangement joins TRBV5-4 to TRBJ1-2, with TRBD1 matching over 9 bases. CDR1 SGHNT and CDR2 YYREEE come from the germline V gene (reference sequence). Germline trimming cut 2 bases from V and 4 bases from J; bases unmatched to any gene: 6. The CDR3 sequence is 15 residues long.

This rearrangement joins TRBV19 to TRBJ1-2; TRBD1 aligns across 8 bases. Trimming removed 4 bases from V and 5 bases from J; junction bases left unmatched: 12. CDR1 and CDR2 from the germline V gene are LNHDA and SQIVND (reference sequence). CDR3 length: 16 amino acids. Written as DNA, the CDR3 is TGTGCCAGTAGTACCTGGACAGGGAGAGGGACTTATGGCTACACCTTC. Translation: CASSTWTGRGTYGYTF.

V gene TRBV18 combines with J gene TRBJ2-3, with D maybe TRBD1 (5 bases). CDR1 and CDR2 (germline): KGHSH, LQKENI. This CDR3 contains 14 residues. The V and J ends lost 4 bases and 4 bases respectively, with 12 bases between them. The CDR3 bases are TGTGCCAGCTCACTGGCGCAGGGCGCAGATACGCAGTATTTT. This encodes CASSLAQGADTQYF.

The chain employs TRBV6-5 and TRBJ1-4; possibly TRBD1 for D (5 bases). The CDR3 consists of 16 residues. The V gene's germline CDR1 is MNHEY and CDR2 SVGAGI. Trimming took 2 bases from V and 0 from J, leaving 10 bases between them. The CDR3 region has the DNA TGTGCCAGCAGTTACCACGGGACCGCAACTAATGAAAAACTGTTTTTT. Protein product: CASSYHGTATNEKLFF.

The rearrangement joins TRBV6-2 or TRBV6-3 to TRBJ2-2, with D hard to call. Trimming took off 2 bases at V and 3 bases at J, with 4 bases between the two ends. Germline V gene lookup returns CDR1 MNHEY and CDR2 SVGEGT. The CDR3 is 13 residues long. CDR3 bases: TGTGCCAGCAGTTACATGCACACCGGGGAGCTGTTTTTT. This encodes CASSYMHTGELFF.

The chain links TRBV5-1 to TRBJ1-1; no reliable D call. CDR1 is SGHRS, CDR2 YFSETQ, per germline. V was cut by 6 bases and J by 1 base, with 10 bases left in between. The CDR3 consists of 13 residues. The CDR3 DNA follows: TGCGCCAGCAAATCCCCTCAGAACACTGAAGCTTTCTTT. Translating it yields CASKSPQNTEAFF.

The CDR3 is CAIRSATSPGELFF. CDR3 DNA: TGTGCCATCAGAAGTGCCACATCCCCCGGGGAGCTGTTTTTT. The V call is TRBV10-3, the J call TRBJ2-2; D is uncertain. CDR1 and CDR2 (germline): ENHRY, SYGVKD. This CDR3 has 14 amino acids. V dropped 6 bases and J dropped 6 bases, with 14 bases sitting between them.

J is TRBJ2-7 and V is TRBV19, with D possibly matching TRBD2 (6 bases). The CDR3 loop spans 12 amino acids. Germline V CDR1 and CDR2: LNHDA, SQIVND (reference sequence). Trimming removed 5 bases from V and 5 bases from J, with 10 bases in between. CDR3 region: CASSRGKDEQYF. In nucleotides, the CDR3 is TGTGCCAGTAGTCGGGGGAAGGACGAGCAGTACTTC.

This clone occurred a few times. CDR3 loop: CASSLGQGGFQETQYF. For the CDR3, the DNA is TGTGCCAGCTCACTCGGACAGGGTGGGTTCCAAGAGACCCAGTACTTC. V gene TRBV18 combines with J gene TRBJ2-5; 8 nucleotides agree with TRBD1. Germline lookup yields CDR1 KGHSH and CDR2 LQKENI. The CDR3 extends over 16 amino acids. Germline trimming cut 4 bases from V and 1 base from J; bases unmatched to any gene: 8.

The V gene is TRBV5-1, the J gene TRBJ2-2; D may be TRBD2 (6 bases). CDR3 length: 16 amino acids. V lost 0 bases, J lost 5 bases, and 14 bases lay in between. Germline CDR1 reads SGHRS; CDR2 reads YFSETQ. In DNA, the CDR3 is TGCGCCAGCAGCTTGGACTGGGCAGGGAGGACCGGGGAGCTGTTTTTT. This encodes CASSLDWAGRTGELFF.

The gene calls are TRBV11-3 and TRBJ2-3; no definite D call. The CDR3 is made up of 16 amino acids. V lost 5 bases, J lost 0 bases, and 15 bases lay in between. CDR1 and CDR2 from the germline V gene are SGHNT and YENEEA. CDR3 nucleotides: TGTGCCAGCAGCCCAGGCCCTACTCGTAGCACAGATACGCAGTATTTT. Amino acid sequence: CASSPGPTRSTDTQYF.